Presented here are 21 T cell receptor beta chains from one specimen sequenced in a study of shared clonotypes between healthy human individuals (dated by TCRdb to 2020 to 2021). To prepare the library, the immunoSEQ multiplex PCR assay was applied. Not all clones reach the TCRdb copy of this immuneACCESS table, which keeps in-frame sequences only. Checked studies attribute under half of the gap to unresolved V genes and leave the rest unexplained. In this sample the table shows about 2.1 million clones, roughly 93% of which occur a single time. The top ten clones comprise over 1.5% of the sample. CD8 naive samples were CD45RO-negative cells positively selected for CCR7, giving a CD45RA+CCR7+ population that excluded TemRA cells. The source material was naive CD8+ T cells from PBMCs. This specimen's cell subset or site label, per the study, means: CD45RA+CCR7+. Source of these receptors: a man aged 18 to 30 in good health. Some clones in this sample may be carry-over from other donors' samples.

A remark on this clone: Different DNA sequences within this sample yield the same CDR3. The rearrangement uses TRBV27 and TRBJ2-7; D remains ambiguous. V dropped 2 bases and J dropped 2 bases, with 7 bases sitting between them. Germline CDR1 is MNHEY and CDR2 is SMNVEV (reference sequence). The CDR3 runs 13 residues. The CDR3, as DNA: TGTGCCAGCAGTTTAGGGAAAACCTACGAGCAGTACTTC. Residues: CASSLGKTYEQYF.

The rearrangement links TRBV15 to TRBJ1-5; D is possibly TRBD1 (5 bases). Germline V gene lookup returns CDR1 LNHNV and CDR2 YYDKDF (reference sequence). The V end lost 5 bases, the J end lost 2 bases, and 16 bases lay between the germline ends. The CDR3 runs 16 residues. The CDR3 DNA follows: TGTGCCACCAGCCTCCCCCTGGGGGATGGCAATCAGCCCCAGCATTTT. Its protein is CATSLPLGDGNQPQHF.

CDR3: CASRVPLPNEKLFF. In nucleotides, the CDR3 is TGTGCCAGCAGGGTACCCCTACCAAATGAAAAACTGTTTTTT. The chain uses TRBV2 and TRBJ1-4, with unresolved D. CDR1 is SNHLY, CDR2 FYNNEI, per germline. V lost 6 bases and J 5 bases, leaving 13 bases between the germline ends. This CDR3 comprises 14 residues.

DNA of the CDR3: TGTGCCAGCAGCTTAATCGAGACTAGCGGTTTGGAGACCCAGTACTTC. Residues: CASSLIETSGLETQYF. V is TRBV7-8 and J is TRBJ2-5, with TRBD2 matching 9 bases. With V trimmed by 2 bases and J by 5 bases, 9 bases remained unmatched. The CDR3 spans 16 residues. Per germline, CDR1 SGHVS and CDR2 FQNEAQ.

This chain uses TRBV28 with TRBJ1-2; D perhaps matches TRBD1 (6 bases). Looked up from germline, CDR1 is MDHEN and CDR2 is SYDVKM. CDR3 size: 12 residues. The ends were cut back, 6 bases at V and 2 bases at J, with 7 bases in the middle. CDR3 DNA: TGTGCCAGCAGCACAGGGAACTATGGCTACACCTTC. Its protein product is CASSTGNYGYTF.

This clone was observed a single time. The V and J genes are TRBV21-1 and TRBJ1-5. TRBV21-1 represents a pseudogene. This CDR3 contains 14 residues. In nucleotides, the CDR3 is TGTGCCAGCAGCAACCGGGAAAGTATACAGCCCCAGCATTTT. Protein sequence: CASSNRESIQPQHF.

Concerning this clone: This CDR3 is also generated by other DNA sequences in the sample. This chain joins TRBV28 and TRBJ1-1; TRBD1 is a possible D gene (6 bases). Trimming stripped 3 bases from V and 5 bases from J, with 13 bases between. This CDR3 contains 14 residues. In germline, CDR1 is MDHEN, CDR2 SYDVKM. DNA for the CDR3: TGTGCCAGCAGTTTCGGGAGCAGGGGAACTGAAGCTTTCTTT. Its protein is CASSFGSRGTEAFF.

The rearrangement joins TRBV6-4 to TRBJ1-3; 7 nucleotides match TRBD1. Germline CDR1 reads MRHNA; CDR2 reads SNTAGT. The CDR3 is made up of 15 amino acids. Losses at the gene ends were 4 bases for V and 0 bases for J; bases not matched to a gene: 3. This CDR3 is CASSGQGASGNTIYF. CDR3 nucleotides: TGTGCCAGCAGTGGACAGGGAGCCTCTGGAAACACCATATATTTT.

This clone was picked up one time. J is TRBJ1-2 and V is TRBV9; D ambiguous. This CDR3 has 14 amino acids. Looked up from germline, CDR1 is SGDLS and CDR2 is YYNGEE. V gave up 5 bases and J gave up 0 bases, with 11 bases separating them. CDR3 DNA: TGTGCCAGCAGGCCCTTTAAGGCTAACTATGGCTACACCTTC. Translation: CASRPFKANYGYTF.

The chain is built from TRBV15 and TRBJ1-1; D possibly corresponds to TRBD1 (6 bases). The CDR3 has 16 amino acids. V gave up 0 bases and J gave up 5 bases, with 16 bases separating them. Per germline, CDR1 LNHNV and CDR2 YYDKDF (reference sequence). Written as DNA, the CDR3 is TGTGCCACCAGCAGAGATAAAGGGTGGCAGGGGACTGAAGCTTTCTTT. Its protein is CATSRDKGWQGTEAFF.

The chain carries TRBV7-8 and TRBJ2-1; possible D gene TRBD2, 6 bases. The CDR3 totals 19 residues. Germline V lookup: CDR1 SGHVS, CDR2 FQNEAQ. V was cut by 5 bases and J by 0 bases, with 23 bases left in between. The CDR3 is CASSPQLLGGANSYNEQFF. As DNA, the CDR3 is TGTGCCAGCAGCCCCCAACTCTTAGGAGGGGCGAACTCCTACAATGAGCAGTTCTTC.

The chain recombines TRBV27 with TRBJ2-7; 8 positions agree with TRBD2. J gave up 0 bases and V 7 bases, and 14 bases lay outside the gene matches. The germline gives CDR1 MNHEY, CDR2 SMNVEV (reference sequence). The length of the CDR3 is 17 residues. The CDR3 here is CASTLSGEGTSSYEQYF. The CDR3 nucleotides read TGTGCCAGCACTCTTAGCGGGGAAGGAACGAGCTCCTACGAGCAGTACTTC.

The chain has TRBV7-9 and TRBJ2-7; D call uncertain. CDR1 and CDR2 from the germline V gene are SEHNR and FQNEAQ (reference sequence). This CDR3 is built from 16 residues. Deletions cut 1 base from V and 0 bases from J, with 13 bases between. CDR3 amino acids: CASSLGRSQASYEQYF. The CDR3 coding sequence is TGTGCCAGCAGCTTAGGTCGCAGCCAAGCCTCCTACGAGCAGTACTTC.

V and J are TRBV27 and TRBJ2-7; either TRBD1 or TRBD2 may fit D (5 bases each). The germline V gene has CDR1 MNHEY and CDR2 SMNVEV (reference sequence). The CDR3 loop spans 15 amino acids. V lost 5 bases and J lost 7, with 21 bases in between. The CDR3 loop reads CASSTDGLGTGEQYF. The CDR3 coding sequence is TGTGCCAGCAGTACAGACGGACTGGGGACGGGGGAGCAGTACTTC.

The rearrangement joins TRBV27 to TRBJ2-5, with 8 bases fitting TRBD1. TRBJ2-7 matches the DNA end more closely, so the J call is doubtful. CDR1 MNHEY and CDR2 SMNVEV come from the germline V gene (reference sequence). The CDR3 runs 14 residues. CDR3 in DNA: TGTGCCAGCAGTCCGCGGGACAGGTCGTACGAGCAGTACTTC. It specifies CASSPRDRSYEQYF.

To note about this clone: Other DNA sequences from this sample encode an identical CDR3 as well. The chain carries TRBV19 and TRBJ1-5, with a weak D call TRBD1 (6 bases). V lost 5 bases, J lost 3 bases, and 11 bases lay in between. Germline loops: CDR1 LNHDA, CDR2 SQIVND (reference sequence). The CDR3 is 14 residues long. As DNA, the CDR3 is TGTGCCAGTAGTGTCCGGGACACCAATCAGCCCCAGCATTTT. Translated: CASSVRDTNQPQHF.

The chain is built from TRBV7-9 and TRBJ2-1, with TRBD2 matching over 10 bases. This CDR3 is built from 14 residues. The germline V gene has CDR1 SEHNR and CDR2 FQNEAQ (reference sequence). V was clipped by 7 bases and J by 3 bases; unmatched bases: 3. The CDR3 coding sequence is TGTGCCAGCACCGGGACTAGCGTCTACAATGAGCAGTTCTTC. Amino acids: CASTGTSVYNEQFF.

The chain joins TRBV19 to TRBJ2-5, with unresolved D. The J call is in doubt because the DNA end fits TRBJ2-7 better. Germline V gene lookup returns CDR1 LNHDA and CDR2 SQIVND (reference sequence). The CDR3 is 14 residues long. CDR3 in DNA: TGTGCCAGTAGTGTTTTCGTGAGCTCCTACGAGCAGTACTTC. Amino acids: CASSVFVSSYEQYF.

V gene TRBV2 combines with J gene TRBJ2-7; 7 bases align to TRBD2. The germline V gene has CDR1 SNHLY and CDR2 FYNNEI. The CDR3 totals 14 residues. V gave up 0 bases and J gave up 4 bases; unmatched junction bases: 3. The CDR3 here is CASSEAGGRYEQYF. Written as DNA, the CDR3 is TGTGCCAGCAGTGAAGCGGGAGGGCGGTACGAGCAGTACTTC.

With respect to this clone: Other DNA sequences in the sample encode the same CDR3. The chain couples TRBV29-1 to TRBJ2-7; possibly TRBD1 or TRBD2 for D (5 bases each). Germline values: CDR1 SQVTM, CDR2 ANQGSEA. Trimming took off 0 bases at V and 2 bases at J, with 8 bases between the two ends. The CDR3 is made up of 13 amino acids. CDR3 nucleotides: TGCAGCGTTGAAGAGGGGGTACCCTACGAGCAGTACTTC. This codes for CSVEEGVPYEQYF.

This chain connects TRBV27 to TRBJ1-2; tentatively, D is TRBD1 (5 bases). The CDR3 is 18 amino acids. Germline lookup yields CDR1 MNHEY and CDR2 SMNVEV (reference sequence). V dropped 0 bases and J dropped 5 bases, with 22 bases sitting between them. The CDR3 region has the DNA TGTGCCAGCAGTTTATCGAGTGGAGCGGTTTATAGGGGTTATGGCTACACCTTC. It specifies CASSLSSGAVYRGYGYTF.